The rows below give T cell receptor beta chains drawn from one sample of a study of blood T cell repertoires in COVID-19. Some clones are missing from TCRdb's copy, which holds only in-frame ones; the method was immunoSEQ multiplex PCR. Here the sample spans around 100,000 clones, around 90% being singletons. Sequencing was carried out using peripheral blood. The source is a woman of 80 years or more in a cohort sampled during active COVID-19. Each CDR3 is given with its conserved first and last residue. Each record gives: V gene, J gene, D gene, clone size, CDR3 DNA, CDR3 protein. D genes are given only for firm matches. Clone size, where shown, is once, few, many, or a class for clones that have expanded.

V: TRBV18; J: TRBJ2-7; D: TRBD1; size: -; DNA: TGTGCCAGCTCTCCCGGGACAGTCTCCTACGAGCAGTACTTC; CDR3: CASSPGTVSYEQYF
V: TRBV5-4; J: TRBJ2-2; D: -; size: once; DNA: TGTGCCAGCAGCTTGGGGGCGGGGATCTTAGGGGCCGGGGAGCTGTTTTTT; CDR3: CASSLGAGILGAGELFF
V: TRBV30; J: TRBJ1-1; D: -; size: -; DNA: TGTGCCTGGAGTGTAGGAAGGGGGGGACGGGCTTTCTTT; CDR3: CAWSVGRGGRAFF
V: TRBV9; J: TRBJ2-7; D: -; size: -; DNA: TGTGCCAGCGCCCTAGGGGCGGTAAGCTCCTACGAGCAGTACTTC; CDR3: CASALGAVSSYEQYF
V: TRBV6-5; J: TRBJ1-1; D: -; size: -; DNA: TGTGCCAGCAGAAGAACAGGGTACACTGAAGCTTTCTTT; CDR3: CASRRTGYTEAFF
V: TRBV10-2; J: TRBJ2-7; D: TRBD1; size: -; DNA: TGCGCCAGCAGTGAGTCCGGGGTGGCAGGGGGGCAGTACTTC; CDR3: CASSESGVAGGQYF
V: TRBV12-5; J: TRBJ2-3; D: TRBD2; size: -; DNA: TGTGCTAGTGACACCCAGGAGGGAGGGTTCACAGATACGCAGTATTTT; CDR3: CASDTQEGGFTDTQYF
V: TRBV2; J: TRBJ2-3; D: -; size: -; DNA: TGTGCCAGCCAGGGACTCCCATCAGCAGATACGCAGTATTTT; CDR3: CASQGLPSADTQYF
V: TRBV18; J: TRBJ1-4; D: TRBD1; size: -; DNA: TGTGCCAGCTCATCGGACAGGATAAATGAAAAACTGTTTTTT; CDR3: CASSSDRINEKLFF
V: TRBV18; J: TRBJ1-5; D: -; size: -; DNA: TGTGCCAGCTCACCAGCCAACAGGGTCGGTGGCAATCAGCCCCAGCATTTT; CDR3: CASSPANRVGGNQPQHF
V: TRBV6-5; J: TRBJ1-5; D: -; size: -; DNA: TGTGCCAGCAGAATAGATAGCAATCAGCCCCAGCATTTT; CDR3: CASRIDSNQPQHF
V: TRBV24-1; J: TRBJ2-2; D: -; size: -; DNA: TGTGCCACCAATAGAGGGCCGAACACCGGGGAGCTGTTTTTT; CDR3: CATNRGPNTGELFF
V: TRBV14; J: TRBJ2-1; D: -; size: -; DNA: TGTGCCAGCAGCCAAGAACAGAGAACCGAGCAGTTCTTC; CDR3: CASSQEQRTEQFF
V: TRBV7-3; J: TRBJ1-6; D: -; size: few; DNA: TGTGCCAGCAGCTTAACTCTCAATTCACCCCTCCACTTT; CDR3: CASSLTLNSPLHF
V: TRBV3-1/TRBV3-2; J: TRBJ2-5; D: -; size: once; DNA: TGTGCCAGCAGCCATACGGGTACGGGGGAGACCCAGTACTTC; CDR3: CASSHTGTGETQYF
V: TRBV28; J: TRBJ1-2; D: -; size: few; DNA: TGTGCCAGCAGTTTACAACAGAACTATGGCTACACCTTC; CDR3: CASSLQQNYGYTF
V: TRBV10-2; J: TRBJ2-3; D: TRBD2; size: -; DNA: TGCGCCAGCAGTGAGGGGGACTACCGCACAGATACGCAGTATTTT; CDR3: CASSEGDYRTDTQYF
V: TRBV7-2; J: TRBJ1-2; D: TRBD1; size: -; DNA: TGTGCCAGCAGCCCGAGACAGGGGACTAACTATGGCTACACCTTC; CDR3: CASSPRQGTNYGYTF
V: TRBV3-1/TRBV3-2; J: TRBJ1-3; D: -; size: -; DNA: TGTGCCAGCAGCCAAGGGCAGGGGAATGCTGGAAACACCATATATTTT; CDR3: CASSQGQGNAGNTIYF
V: TRBV15; J: TRBJ2-1; D: TRBD1; size: -; DNA: TGTGCCACCAGCAGGGGGACAGGGCCCTACAATGAGCAGTTCTTC; CDR3: CATSRGTGPYNEQFF
V: TRBV12-3/TRBV12-4; J: TRBJ1-1; D: -; size: -; DNA: TGTGCCAGCAGCCCGGCGGGCCTCGCTGAAGCTTTCTTT; CDR3: CASSPAGLAEAFF
V: TRBV9; J: TRBJ2-2; D: -; size: -; DNA: TGTGCCAGCAGCGTATTGAGCGGCACAACTAACACCGGGGAGCTGTTTTTT; CDR3: CASSVLSGTTNTGELFF
V: TRBV7-9; J: TRBJ1-4; D: -; size: -; DNA: TGTGCCAGCAGCACAGGCCTACAGAATACTAATGAAAAACTGTTTTTT; CDR3: CASSTGLQNTNEKLFF
V: TRBV11-3; J: TRBJ2-5; D: TRBD2; size: -; DNA: TGTGCCAGCAGTCCCGGGACTAGCGGGAGGGTCCAAGAGACCCAGTACTTC; CDR3: CASSPGTSGRVQETQYF
V: TRBV20-1; J: TRBJ1-5; D: -; size: -; DNA: TGCAGTGCTAGTCTGGGGGCTACTAGCAATCAGCCCCAGCATTTT; CDR3: CSASLGATSNQPQHF
V: TRBV27; J: TRBJ1-2; D: -; size: many; DNA: TGTGCCAGCGGCATCGTCTCCGGGGATGGCTACACCTTC; CDR3: CASGIVSGDGYTF
V: TRBV5-4; J: TRBJ1-1; D: -; size: -; DNA: TGTGCCAGCAGCTTGGGCGGGAACACTGAAGCTTTCTTT; CDR3: CASSLGGNTEAFF
V: TRBV7-3; J: TRBJ1-1; D: TRBD1; size: -; DNA: TGTGCCAGCAGCCCATCGCGGGACAGGGTTCGGAGCAACTATTTAGCTGAAGCTTTCTTT; CDR3: CASSPSRDRVRSNYLAEAFF
V: TRBV7-2; J: TRBJ1-2; D: -; size: -; DNA: TGTGCCAGCAGCTTATGGGCTGGCTACACCTTC; CDR3: CASSLWAGYTF
V: TRBV7-8; J: TRBJ2-5; D: -; size: once; DNA: TGTGCCAGCAGCTTAGCGCAGGGTTTGGGCGAGACCCAGTACTTC; CDR3: CASSLAQGLGETQYF
V: TRBV18; J: TRBJ2-1; D: TRBD2; size: -; DNA: TGTGCCAGCTCATTGACTAGCGGGAGTTTTTCCTACAATGAGCAGTTCTTC; CDR3: CASSLTSGSFSYNEQFF
V: TRBV14; J: TRBJ2-7; D: -; size: few; DNA: TGTGCCAGCAGCCGGTCCTGGACAGGAGGGGACGAGCAGTACTTC; CDR3: CASSRSWTGGDEQYF
V: TRBV28; J: TRBJ2-3; D: -; size: -; DNA: TGTGCCAGCTTCGAACAGGGCACAGATACGCAGTATTTT; CDR3: CASFEQGTDTQYF
V: TRBV7-9; J: TRBJ1-2; D: -; size: -; DNA: TGTGCCAGCAGCTTAACGGAGGGACGGCATGGCTACACCTTC; CDR3: CASSLTEGRHGYTF
V: TRBV18; J: TRBJ1-5; D: -; size: -; DNA: TGTGCCAGCTCAGAGAGGGGCAATCAGCCCCAGCATTTT; CDR3: CASSERGNQPQHF
V: TRBV12-3/TRBV12-4; J: TRBJ1-5; D: -; size: -; DNA: TGTGCCAGCAGTTTGGGACACGATCAGCCCCAGCATTTT; CDR3: CASSLGHDQPQHF
V: TRBV10-3; J: TRBJ1-4; D: -; size: -; DNA: TGTGCCATCAGTGAGCTAGACAGTAATGAAAAACTGTTTTTT; CDR3: CAISELDSNEKLFF
V: TRBV2; J: TRBJ1-4; D: TRBD1; size: -; DNA: TGTGCCAGCAGGGCATCGGGACAGGGGTATGAAAAACTGTTTTTT; CDR3: CASRASGQGYEKLFF
V: TRBV10-1; J: TRBJ2-3; D: -; size: once; DNA: TGCGCCAGCAAGGGGGGGGCTAGCGGCACAGATACGCAGTATTTT; CDR3: CASKGGASGTDTQYF
V: TRBV5-1; J: TRBJ2-3; D: -; size: -; DNA: TGCGCCAGCAGCTCAGCTCCTCTAACAGGGCCCGGGACAGATACGCAGTATTTT; CDR3: CASSSAPLTGPGTDTQYF